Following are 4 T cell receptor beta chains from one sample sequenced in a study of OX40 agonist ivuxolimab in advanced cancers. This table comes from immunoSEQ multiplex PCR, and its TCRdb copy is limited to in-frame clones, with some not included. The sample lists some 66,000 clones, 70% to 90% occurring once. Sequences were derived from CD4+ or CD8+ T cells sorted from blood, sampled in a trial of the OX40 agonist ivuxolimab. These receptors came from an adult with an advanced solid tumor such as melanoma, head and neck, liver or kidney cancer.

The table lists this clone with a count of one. CDR3 residues: CASSPYRGPYEQYF. CDR3 DNA sequence: TGTGCCAGCAGTCCCTACAGGGGGCCCTACGAGCAGTACTTC. The J gene is TRBJ2-7, the V gene TRBV6-5; 9 nucleotides line up with TRBD1. Per the germline V gene, CDR1 is MNHEY and CDR2 is SVGAGI. V shed 5 bases and J 2 bases; nucleotides not matched to a gene: 4. The CDR3 has 14 amino acids.

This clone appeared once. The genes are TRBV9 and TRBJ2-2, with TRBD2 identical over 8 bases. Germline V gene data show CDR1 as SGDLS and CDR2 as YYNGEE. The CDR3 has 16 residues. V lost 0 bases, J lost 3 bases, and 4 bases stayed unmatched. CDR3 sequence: CASSVDGGAHTGELFF. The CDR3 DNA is TGTGCCAGCAGCGTAGACGGGGGGGCGCACACCGGGGAGCTGTTTTTT.

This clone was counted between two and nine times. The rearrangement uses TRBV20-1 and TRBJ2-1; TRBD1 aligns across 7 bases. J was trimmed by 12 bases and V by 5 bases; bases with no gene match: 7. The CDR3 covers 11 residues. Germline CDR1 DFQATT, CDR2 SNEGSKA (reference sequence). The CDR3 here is CSAGSGQRQFF. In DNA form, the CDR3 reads TGCAGTGCTGGTTCGGGACAGAGGCAGTTCTTC.

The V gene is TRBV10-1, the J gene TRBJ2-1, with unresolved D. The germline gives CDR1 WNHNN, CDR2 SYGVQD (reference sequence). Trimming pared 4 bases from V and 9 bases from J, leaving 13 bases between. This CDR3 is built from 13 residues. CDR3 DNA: TGCGCCAGCAGTGCGGCCAGGATGGGTGAGCAGTTCTTC. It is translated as CASSAARMGEQFF.